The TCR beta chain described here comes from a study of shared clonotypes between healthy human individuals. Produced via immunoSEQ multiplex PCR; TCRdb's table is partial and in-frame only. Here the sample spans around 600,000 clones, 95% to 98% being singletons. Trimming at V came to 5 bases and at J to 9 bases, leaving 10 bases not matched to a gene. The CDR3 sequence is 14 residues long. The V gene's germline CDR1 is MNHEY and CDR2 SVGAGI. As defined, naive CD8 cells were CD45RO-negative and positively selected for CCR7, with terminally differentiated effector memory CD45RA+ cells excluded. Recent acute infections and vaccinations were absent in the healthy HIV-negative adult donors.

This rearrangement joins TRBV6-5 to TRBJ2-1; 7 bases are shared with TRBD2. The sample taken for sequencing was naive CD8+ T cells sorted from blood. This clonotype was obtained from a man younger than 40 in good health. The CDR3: CASSDSGWGVEQFF. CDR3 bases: TGTGCCAGCAGTGATAGCGGGTGGGGGGTTGAGCAGTTCTTC.